These 15 T cell receptor beta chains came from one sample sequenced in a study of T cell clusters in autoimmune cytopenias. One tube held mixed TRB-A and TRB-B primer pools for touch-down PCR. TCRdb reprocessed the multiplex PCR reads, with one entry per CDR3 protein and no DNA. This repertoire includes 9,500 to 14,000 distinct CDR3 sequences. TRB was amplified from around 250 ng of peripheral blood genomic DNA per sample. The data were also submitted as part of a second study, on T cell repertoires in aging, cancer and after chemotherapy.

The sequenced sample was peripheral blood. All receptors derive from a human donor in good health.

The chain combines TRBV6-5 with TRBJ2-4; absent DNA, TCRdb's TRBD2 call cannot be checked. The germline gives CDR1 MNHEY, CDR2 SVGAGI. This CDR3 is 17 amino acids long. The CDR3: CASSQGLAGVVKNIQYF.

Its frequency marks this clonotype as medium-sized (0.01 to 0.1%). The V and J genes are TRBV6-5 and TRBJ2-7; absent DNA, TCRdb's TRBD2 call cannot be checked. The CDR3 loop spans 12 amino acids. Germline values: CDR1 MNHEY, CDR2 SVGAGI. The CDR3: CASSYGPNEQYF.

The rearrangement links TRBV27 to TRBJ1-1. The germline gives CDR1 MNHEY, CDR2 SMNVEV (reference sequence). The CDR3 has 15 residues. The CDR3 loop reads CASSSDRAPLWEAFF.

This chain connects TRBV5-1 to TRBJ1-4; TCRdb picks TRBD1, but there is no DNA to check that call. Germline assignment: CDR1 SGHRS and CDR2 YFSETQ. The CDR3 loop spans 16 amino acids. The CDR3 loop is CASSISAGGADEKLFF.

Frequency places this clonotype as medium-sized (0.01 to 0.1%). The chain couples TRBV29-1 to TRBJ1-1; the D gene TCRdb calls, TRBD1, cannot be checked with no DNA. CDR1 and CDR2 from the germline V gene are SQVTM and ANQGSEA. The CDR3 consists of 15 residues. The CDR3 loop reads CSVETQGAQKAEAFF.

The chain uses TRBV7-4 and TRBJ2-3; without DNA, the TCRdb call of TRBD2 cannot be checked. CDR1 SGHVT and CDR2 SQSDAQ come from the germline V gene. This CDR3 region has 21 residues. CDR3 protein: CASSLTGPSGRADTRTDTQYF. The full variable domain, its missing parts supplied by reference TRBV7-4 and TRBJ2-3, is GAGVSQSPRYKVAKRGRDVALRCDSISGHVTLYWYRQTLGQGSEVLTYSQSDAQRDKSGRPSGRFSAERPERSVSTLKIQRTEQGDSAVYLCASSLTGPSGRADTRTDTQYFGPGTRLTVL.

V is TRBV6-5 and J is TRBJ2-1; the D gene TCRdb calls, TRBD2, cannot be checked with no DNA. The CDR3 has 16 amino acids. Germline V gene sequence: CDR1 MNHEY, CDR2 SVGAGI. CDR3 region: CASSSQGTSGDNEQFF.

The genes are TRBV6-5 and TRBJ1-1; TCRdb reports TRBD1, a call that lacks DNA to check it against. Germline V gene data show CDR1 as MNHEY and CDR2 as SVGAGI. This CDR3 contains 14 residues. CDR3 region: CASRRDRGIAEAFF.

The V and J genes are TRBV20-1 and TRBJ1-1. The CDR3 runs 15 residues. The germline CDR1 and CDR2 sequences are DFQATT and SNEGSKA (reference sequence). The CDR3 spells CSASKRIKPNTEAFF.

The chain carries TRBV7-9 and TRBJ1-2. This CDR3 spans 14 amino acids. The V gene's germline CDR1 is SEHNR and CDR2 FQNEAQ (reference sequence). The CDR3 loop is CASSLNGGFLGYTF. The full variable domain, rest sourced from reference TRBV7-9 and TRBJ1-2, is DTGVSQNPRHKITKRGQNVTFRCDPISEHNRLYWYRQTLGQGPEFLTYFQNEAQLEKSRLLSDRFSAERPKGSFSTLEIQRTEQGDSAMYLCASSLNGGFLGYTFGSGTRLTVV.

This chain connects TRBV4-3 to TRBJ1-1. Looked up from germline, CDR1 is LGHNA and CDR2 is YSLEER. The CDR3 consists of 13 residues. CDR3 in amino acids: CASSQGWNTEAFF.

The J gene is TRBJ1-6, the V gene TRBV6-1; the D gene TCRdb calls, TRBD1, cannot be checked with no DNA. Germline loops: CDR1 MNHNS, CDR2 SASEGT. The CDR3 loop spans 18 amino acids. The chain's CDR3 is CVSTEDRIVWGGPSPLHF.

The V gene is TRBV12-3 or TRBV12-4, the J gene TRBJ1-2; TCRdb's D gene call, TRBD1, goes unchecked for lack of DNA. The CDR3 is 13 residues long. CDR3 protein: CASSLTGSYGYTF.

The chain joins TRBV6-1 to TRBJ1-2; as DNA is missing, the TRBD1 call by TCRdb cannot be tested. Germline V gene sequence: CDR1 MNHNS, CDR2 SASEGT. The length of the CDR3 is 15 residues. CDR3 amino acids: CASSDYDGQLYGYTF.

The chain carries TRBV12-3 or TRBV12-4 and TRBJ2-7. The CDR3 length is 14 residues. CDR3 amino acids: CASSLGLATYEQYF.